The next 27 T cell receptor beta chains were all read from a single sample in a study of human T cells and chemical hapten exposure. TCRdb passed the RACE reads through MiXCR, listing each CDR3 protein once. The sample contains roughly 120,000 distinct CDR3 sequences, over 10% of which appear only once. Time point defined: patch test 1, 2 weeks after DPC sensitization. Treatment meaning: therapeutic diphenylcyclopropenone sensitization with weekly scalp DPC. The sequenced sample was whole blood, obtained in connection with sensitization to the hapten diphenylcyclopropenone (DPC). These TCRs come from a woman in her 50s with alopecia areata. Some clones in this sample may be carry-over from other donors' samples.

The V and J genes are TRBV6-5 and TRBJ1-1; 9 bases line up with TRBD1. The CDR3 sequence is 15 residues long. Germline assignment: CDR1 MNHEY and CDR2 SVGAGI. With 2 bases clipped from V and 3 bases from J, the junction kept 4 bases outside the gene matches. CDR3 in amino acids: CASSYGTGIDTEAFF. The CDR3 nucleotides read TGTGCCAGCAGTTACGGGACAGGGATAGACACTGAAGCTTTCTTT.

This clonotype has just a few counts. V gene TRBV7-6 combines with J gene TRBJ1-2; 9 bases match TRBD1. Germline V gene data show CDR1 as SGHVS and CDR2 as FNYEAQ. The V segment lost 5 bases and the J segment 6 bases; nucleotides outside the gene matches: 7. The CDR3 has 14 amino acids. For the CDR3, the DNA is TGTGCCAGCAGCCCCCGTGGACAGGGGAATGGCTACACCTTC. Translated, it gives CASSPRGQGNGYTF.

This clonotype turned up a few times. The chain uses TRBV25-1 and TRBJ2-2, with D perhaps TRBD1 (6 bases). Trimming removed 7 bases at V and 3 bases at J, with 12 bases between. This CDR3 spans 14 amino acids. Germline V gives CDR1 MGHDK, CDR2 SYGVNS. The CDR3 DNA follows: TGTGCCAGCAATCCCGGACAGTACACCGGGGAGCTGTTTTTT. It yields the protein CASNPGQYTGELFF.

This clonotype was observed a handful of times. The chain uses TRBV4-1 and TRBJ2-7; the D gene is possibly TRBD1 (5 bases). Germline CDR1 MGHRA, CDR2 YSYEKL. V shed 4 bases and J shed 4 bases, with 11 bases lying between them. The CDR3 totals 13 residues. CDR3 sequence (DNA): TGCGCCAGCAGCCGTACAGGAGCATACGAGCAGTACTTC. Translation gives CASSRTGAYEQYF.

This clonotype has only a few counts. This rearrangement joins TRBV7-2 to TRBJ1-1, with 8 bases that match TRBD1. CDR3 size: 16 residues. V shed 3 bases and J 3 bases; nucleotides not matched to a gene: 9. CDR1 and CDR2 (germline): SGHTA, FQGNSA. CDR3 bases: TGTGCCAGCAGCTTGGGGCAGGGGGCGTTTGACACTGAAGCTTTCTTT. Protein sequence: CASSLGQGAFDTEAFF.

Comment on this clonotype: A read error may explain this, as a much larger clone is one base away. The chain links TRBV28 to TRBJ2-2, with D maybe TRBD1 (5 bases). V was clipped by 10 bases and J by 8 bases, with 20 bases between them. The CDR3 is 14 amino acids. Germline CDR1 and CDR2: MDHEN and SYDVKM. The CDR3 DNA follows: TGTGCCAACAGGTTGTGGACCCCTGGGGGGGAGCTGTTTTTT. Translating it yields CANRLWTPGGELFF. Full variable domain (rest looked up from reference TRBV28 and TRBJ2-2): DVKVTQSSRYLVKRTGEKVFLECVQDMDHENMFWYRQDPGLGLRLIYFSYDVKMKEKGDIPEGYSVSREKKERFSLILESASTNQTSMYLCANRLWTPGGELFFGEGSRLTVL.

V and J are TRBV11-3 and TRBJ1-5; D possibly corresponds to TRBD1 (6 bases). CDR3 length: 16 residues. CDR1 is SGHNT, CDR2 YENEEA, per germline. With 4 bases removed from V and 0 bases from J, the gap between germline ends came to 13 bases. The CDR3 DNA reads TGTGCCAGCAGCTCGGACAGCGGGGGTAGCAATCAGCCCCAGCATTTT. It translates to CASSSDSGGSNQPQHF.

At least ten counts were recorded for this clonotype. V and J are TRBV7-8 and TRBJ2-3; 9 bases fit TRBD2. CDR1 and CDR2 (germline): SGHVS, FQNEAQ. This CDR3 has 18 amino acids. Trimming cost V 3 bases and J 0 bases; bases outside gene matches: 10. The CDR3 protein is CASSLRGGVPLSTDTQYF. The CDR3 DNA reads TGTGCCAGCAGCTTGCGGGGGGGCGTCCCCTTGAGCACAGATACGCAGTATTTT.

The sample holds many counts of this clonotype. CDR3 DNA: TGCAGTGCTAGAGAGAGTGGCAGGGTCGGGTATCATCAGCCCCAGCATTTT. Its translation: CSARESGRVGYHQPQHF. The J gene is TRBJ1-5, the V gene TRBV20-1, with D possibly matching TRBD1 (5 bases). The CDR3 extends over 17 amino acids. The germline CDR1 and CDR2 sequences are DFQATT and SNEGSKA (reference sequence). Between the trimmed V and J ends, which lost 0 bases and 5 bases, there was a span of 20 bases.

This clonotype was seen ten or more times. The gene calls are TRBV10-3 and TRBJ2-2; TRBD2 is a possible D gene (6 bases). The CDR3 runs 14 residues. Germline CDR1 ENHRY, CDR2 SYGVKD. V was trimmed by 11 bases and J by 5 bases, leaving 18 bases between them. As DNA, the CDR3 is TGTGCCTCAAACGGGCTAGCGCAGACCGGGGAGCTGTTTTTT. As protein: CASNGLAQTGELFF.

This clonotype was seen more than once but under ten times. The rearrangement uses TRBV28 and TRBJ1-2; D call uncertain. Germline V gene sequence: CDR1 MDHEN, CDR2 SYDVKM. Trimming removed 2 bases from V and 2 bases from J, with 3 bases in between. This CDR3 comprises 12 residues. The CDR3: CASSLMNYGYTF. In DNA, the CDR3 is TGTGCCAGCAGTTTAATGAACTATGGCTACACCTTC.

V usage is TRBV7-2 and J usage is TRBJ2-7; either TRBD1 or TRBD2 may fit D (6 bases each). The V gene's germline CDR1 is SGHTA and CDR2 FQGNSA. The CDR3 runs to 16 residues. V lost 1 base, J lost 3 bases, and 16 bases lay in between. The CDR3 protein is CASSLDLRRGHYEQYF. CDR3 nucleotides: TGTGCCAGCAGCTTAGACCTCCGGAGGGGACACTACGAGCAGTACTTC.

This clonotype was counted a few times. This chain links TRBV29-1 with TRBJ1-2; a weak D match, TRBD1 (6 bases). Trimming left V 6 bases short and J 10 bases short, with 15 bases between. The CDR3 extends over 11 amino acids. The germline V gene encodes CDR1 SQVTM and CDR2 ANQGSEA. This CDR3 reads CSVAHEGVYTF. CDR3 DNA sequence: TGCAGCGTCGCCCACGAGGGGGTCTACACCTTC.

At least ten counts were recorded for this clonotype. This chain joins TRBV19 and TRBJ2-2, with D tentatively TRBD2 (5 bases). Looked up from germline, CDR1 is LNHDA and CDR2 is SQIVND (reference sequence). With 3 bases removed from V and 3 bases from J, the gap between germline ends came to 11 bases. This CDR3 has 15 amino acids. The CDR3 region has the DNA TGTGCCAGTAGTATCTCGGGGTGGTACACCGGGGAGCTGTTTTTT. As protein: CASSISGWYTGELFF.

The DNA for the CDR3 is TGCAGCGCCCAGGGGGATCTAGTCGAGCAGTACTTC. This codes for CSAQGDLVEQYF. This chain uses TRBV29-1 with TRBJ2-7; TRBD1 agrees at 7 bases. The CDR3 length is 12 residues. The germline V gene encodes CDR1 SQVTM and CDR2 ANQGSEA. J was trimmed by 6 bases and V by 7 bases; bases with no gene match: 9.

The chain uses TRBV28 and TRBJ2-7; D gene ambiguous. The CDR3 covers 14 residues. The germline V gene encodes CDR1 MDHEN and CDR2 SYDVKM. Trimming took off 2 bases at V and 1 base at J, with 9 bases between the two ends. In DNA, the CDR3 is TGTGCCAGCAGTTTACCTTCAGGATCCTACGAGCAGTACTTC. Translation gives CASSLPSGSYEQYF.

This clonotype turned up a few times. V and J are TRBV11-2 and TRBJ1-2, with D hard to call. The CDR3 spans 15 residues. Trimming left V 0 bases short and J 4 bases short, with 12 bases between. Germline-derived CDR1 and CDR2 are SGHAT and FQNNGV. The CDR3 nucleotides read TGTGCCAGCAGCTTAGAATTGGCAGATCTCTATGGCTACACCTTC. It codes for CASSLELADLYGYTF.

J is TRBJ1-2 and V is TRBV18, with D perhaps matching TRBD1 (5 bases). V lost 3 bases to trimming and J lost 0 bases, with 11 bases between them. Germline V CDR1 and CDR2: KGHSH, LQKENI. The CDR3 is made up of 15 amino acids. In DNA, the CDR3 is TGTGCCAGCTCACCGAAGGAGGGGACTAACTATGGCTACACCTTC. Amino acid sequence: CASSPKEGTNYGYTF.

This clonotype was seen more than once but under ten times. V and J are TRBV15 and TRBJ1-4, with TRBD1 identical over 10 bases. V trimming: 5 bases; J trimming: 7 bases; junction bases outside the gene matches: 7. The germline gives CDR1 LNHNV, CDR2 YYDKDF (reference sequence). The CDR3 sequence is 15 residues long. The CDR3: CATSVSGQGSEKLFF. DNA for the CDR3: TGTGCCACCAGCGTATCGGGACAGGGGAGTGAAAAACTGTTTTTT.

This clonotype has only a few counts. The rearrangement uses TRBV4-2 and TRBJ2-4; D gene unclear. The germline V and J ends were trimmed by 1 base and 1 base, with 14 bases remaining between them. The CDR3 spans 17 residues. Germline values: CDR1 LGHNA, CDR2 YNFKEQ. The CDR3 coding sequence is TGTGCCAGCAGCCAAGGAAAAGACTCTGGGGCCAAAAACATTCAGTACTTC. Amino acids: CASSQGKDSGAKNIQYF.

This clonotype has ten or more counts. The rearrangement joins TRBV7-8 to TRBJ2-1, with TRBD2 identical over 8 bases. V was pared by 1 base and J by 12 bases, with 8 bases of the junction left unmatched. The germline V gene has CDR1 SGHVS and CDR2 FQNEAQ. There are 14 residues in the CDR3. Here the CDR3 reads CASSLGGGLEVQFF. DNA of the CDR3: TGTGCCAGCAGCTTAGGAGGGGGACTAGAGGTGCAGTTCTTC.

This clonotype rates as medium-sized. The chain employs TRBV12-3 or TRBV12-4 and TRBJ1-1; tentative D call: TRBD1 (6 bases). This CDR3 spans 13 amino acids. The V gene lost 6 bases and the J gene lost 1 base, with 9 bases spanning the gap. Written as DNA, the CDR3 is TGTGCCAGCAGCTTACAGGGGAACACTGAAGCTTTCTTT. Its translation is CASSLQGNTEAFF.

V usage is TRBV5-1 and J usage is TRBJ2-5; 10 bases agree with TRBD2. The germline CDR1 and CDR2 sequences are SGHRS and YFSETQ. J lost 3 bases, V lost 4 bases, and 9 bases had no gene match. This CDR3 contains 16 residues. This CDR3 reads CASSLSPLAGEETQYF. As DNA, the CDR3 is TGCGCCAGCAGCCTCTCCCCTCTAGCGGGAGAAGAGACCCAGTACTTC.

This clonotype was picked up a small number of times. The genes are TRBV20-1 and TRBJ1-5; D uncertain. Germline CDR1 and CDR2: DFQATT and SNEGSKA (reference sequence). The CDR3 consists of 14 residues. The ends were cut back, 8 bases at V and 0 bases at J, with 14 bases in the middle. The CDR3 nucleotides are TGCAGTCCGACGGCCCTCGATAGCAATCAGCCCCAGCATTTT. Encoded protein: CSPTALDSNQPQHF.

The V call is TRBV24-1, the J call TRBJ2-1, with 9 positions matching TRBD1. The CDR3 loop spans 18 amino acids. V lost 1 base, J lost 4 bases, and 10 bases stayed unmatched. Looked up from germline, CDR1 is KGHDR and CDR2 is SFDVKD. CDR3 protein: CATSDFGGQGRGYNEQFF. The CDR3 nucleotides are TGTGCCACCAGTGATTTTGGGGGACAGGGACGTGGGTACAATGAGCAGTTCTTC.

The chain joins TRBV7-2 to TRBJ2-3, with TRBD1 matching 7 bases. This CDR3 is 16 amino acids long. The junction had 9 bases not matched to a gene; V was cut back by 1 base and J by 5 bases. CDR1 is SGHTA, CDR2 FQGNSA, per germline. The CDR3 region is CASSLVQGWLGDTQYF. The CDR3 DNA sequence: TGTGCCAGCAGCTTAGTACAGGGGTGGCTCGGAGATACGCAGTATTTT.

The gene calls are TRBV4-2 and TRBJ1-2; D not resolved. Germline V gene data show CDR1 as LGHNA and CDR2 as YNFKEQ. The ends were cut back, 4 bases at V and 3 bases at J, with 15 bases in the middle. There are 15 residues in the CDR3. CDR3 DNA sequence: TGTGCCAGCAGCCTCAAGAGGGAGGAGGACTATGGCTACACCTTC. Protein: CASSLKREEDYGYTF.